A selection of T cell receptor beta chains follows, all from one sample in a study of beta chain features in type 1 diabetes. Clones were read by immunoSEQ multiplex PCR, and TCRdb kept only the in-frame ones, dropping some. Of more than 50,000 clones listed, around three fifths are singletons. Sequenced material: Tregs from blood. The source is a woman aged 18 to 35 in good health. Each CDR3 is given with its conserved first and last residue. Each record gives: J gene, D gene, clone size, V gene, CDR3 protein. A D gene is named only where the DNA matches it firmly. Expanded clones are given a class, and other clones once, few, many or no size at all.

TRBJ2-3,TRBD2,.,TRBV4-2,CASSQDKMAGAVDTQYF
TRBJ2-1,TRBD2,.,TRBV7-8,CASSLVSLAGNEQFF
TRBJ1-5,.,.,TRBV28,CATQRSNQPQHF
TRBJ2-3,.,.,TRBV4-2,CASSTEADTQYF
TRBJ1-3,TRBD1,.,TRBV7-9,CASSSLTGESSGNTIYF
TRBJ1-5,TRBD1,.,TRBV7-2,CASSLTQGTGQPQHF
TRBJ2-7,.,.,TRBV7-2,CASSPRLESYEQYF
TRBJ2-5,TRBD2,.,TRBV5-3,CARRPTLAGGYQETQYF
TRBJ2-7,.,.,TRBV19,CASINSYEQYF
TRBJ1-2,.,few,TRBV30,CAWSLYMVDTF
TRBJ1-5,.,few,TRBV19,CASSTATTPSNQPQHF
TRBJ1-1,TRBD1,.,TRBV7-2,CASSLVGAGGPEAFF
TRBJ1-5,.,.,TRBV2,CASREQGYQPQHF
TRBJ2-2,.,few,TRBV6-1,CASTKEGGELFF
TRBJ2-1,TRBD2,.,TRBV18,CASSPPAGLAYNEQFF
TRBJ1-1,.,.,TRBV29-1,CSTQWGEGTEAFF
TRBJ2-3,TRBD2,.,TRBV19,CASSKTSGRPGDTQYF
TRBJ2-2,TRBD1,.,TRBV5-4,CASRVGTAAGGELFF
TRBJ1-4,.,.,TRBV5-1,CASSLGRADANEKLFF
TRBJ2-7,.,.,TRBV20-1,CSARGQREQYF
TRBJ2-3,TRBD2,.,TRBV10-2,CASSTLAVTSTDTQYF
TRBJ2-5,.,few,TRBV5-1,CASSLGAGGGTETQYF
TRBJ2-1,.,few,TRBV7-2,CASSLGLAPNNEQFF
TRBJ1-2,.,.,TRBV12-5,CASGLRQGSYGYTF
TRBJ2-5,TRBD2,few,TRBV5-1,CASSQTSGIETQYF
TRBJ2-2,TRBD2,.,TRBV7-6,CASSSRLAAGELFF
TRBJ2-3,TRBD2,.,TRBV5-1,CASSSQPTGLVFWSLYF
TRBJ1-1,.,.,TRBV19,CASTSRRRLNTEAFF
TRBJ2-2,TRBD1,once,TRBV5-1,CASSLGTGGFNTGELFF
TRBJ2-1,TRBD2,few,TRBV5-1,CASSLGLAAYNEQFF
TRBJ1-4,.,few,TRBV4-3,CASSQDQGPKTNEKLFF
TRBJ2-6,.,.,TRBV9,CASSVRSSGANVLTF
TRBJ2-7,.,.,TRBV11-2,CASSLVSGSYEQYF
TRBJ2-3,TRBD2,.,TRBV5-1,CASTRLAGPTDTQYF
TRBJ1-1,.,.,TRBV19,CASSIVFSVRVGTEAFF
TRBJ2-1,TRBD2,.,TRBV30,CAWSELAGGYNEQFF
TRBJ2-3,.,.,TRBV5-3,CARSPKTTDTQYF
TRBJ1-2,TRBD1,.,TRBV27,CASSLSADRGYGYTF
TRBJ1-5,TRBD1,.,TRBV6-5,CASRLTGSNQPQHF
TRBJ2-7,.,.,TRBV6-6,CASSGRDKLYEQYF
TRBJ1-2,.,.,TRBV20-1,CSVRVVDGYAF
TRBJ2-5,TRBD2,.,TRBV4-2,CASSLAGYQETQYF
TRBJ1-3,.,.,TRBV5-1,CASSLAPFSGNTIYF
TRBJ1-2,.,.,TRBV2,CASSEQGGNYGYTF
TRBJ2-1,TRBD2,.,TRBV7-9,CASSHTPTSGRGGNEQFF
TRBJ2-5,.,.,TRBV2,CAARDTQETQYF
TRBJ2-5,.,.,TRBV6-1,CASKRLLQATQYF
TRBJ2-3,.,few,TRBV5-5,CASSLKYGGPPTDTQYF
TRBJ2-3,.,few,TRBV7-2,CASSFGVRDTQYF
TRBJ2-5,TRBD2,.,TRBV27,CASSSGLAGQETQYF
TRBJ1-2,.,.,TRBV20-1,CSASDRGGYTF
TRBJ2-3,TRBD1,.,TRBV5-1,CASSTGTGSTTDTQYF
TRBJ1-1,TRBD1,.,TRBV5-1,CASSIQGGGLDTEAFF
TRBJ2-5,.,.,TRBV10-1,CASSVPGFETQYF
TRBJ2-5,.,.,TRBV7-2,CASSAGGETQYF
TRBJ1-2,TRBD1,.,TRBV6-1,CASSIRTGYGYTF
TRBJ2-1,TRBD1,few,TRBV6-5,CASSYSGQGKNEQFF
TRBJ1-3,TRBD1,few,TRBV6-6,CASTDRGYSGNTIYF
TRBJ2-5,TRBD2,few,TRBV2,CASSFTRTSGRAALETQYF